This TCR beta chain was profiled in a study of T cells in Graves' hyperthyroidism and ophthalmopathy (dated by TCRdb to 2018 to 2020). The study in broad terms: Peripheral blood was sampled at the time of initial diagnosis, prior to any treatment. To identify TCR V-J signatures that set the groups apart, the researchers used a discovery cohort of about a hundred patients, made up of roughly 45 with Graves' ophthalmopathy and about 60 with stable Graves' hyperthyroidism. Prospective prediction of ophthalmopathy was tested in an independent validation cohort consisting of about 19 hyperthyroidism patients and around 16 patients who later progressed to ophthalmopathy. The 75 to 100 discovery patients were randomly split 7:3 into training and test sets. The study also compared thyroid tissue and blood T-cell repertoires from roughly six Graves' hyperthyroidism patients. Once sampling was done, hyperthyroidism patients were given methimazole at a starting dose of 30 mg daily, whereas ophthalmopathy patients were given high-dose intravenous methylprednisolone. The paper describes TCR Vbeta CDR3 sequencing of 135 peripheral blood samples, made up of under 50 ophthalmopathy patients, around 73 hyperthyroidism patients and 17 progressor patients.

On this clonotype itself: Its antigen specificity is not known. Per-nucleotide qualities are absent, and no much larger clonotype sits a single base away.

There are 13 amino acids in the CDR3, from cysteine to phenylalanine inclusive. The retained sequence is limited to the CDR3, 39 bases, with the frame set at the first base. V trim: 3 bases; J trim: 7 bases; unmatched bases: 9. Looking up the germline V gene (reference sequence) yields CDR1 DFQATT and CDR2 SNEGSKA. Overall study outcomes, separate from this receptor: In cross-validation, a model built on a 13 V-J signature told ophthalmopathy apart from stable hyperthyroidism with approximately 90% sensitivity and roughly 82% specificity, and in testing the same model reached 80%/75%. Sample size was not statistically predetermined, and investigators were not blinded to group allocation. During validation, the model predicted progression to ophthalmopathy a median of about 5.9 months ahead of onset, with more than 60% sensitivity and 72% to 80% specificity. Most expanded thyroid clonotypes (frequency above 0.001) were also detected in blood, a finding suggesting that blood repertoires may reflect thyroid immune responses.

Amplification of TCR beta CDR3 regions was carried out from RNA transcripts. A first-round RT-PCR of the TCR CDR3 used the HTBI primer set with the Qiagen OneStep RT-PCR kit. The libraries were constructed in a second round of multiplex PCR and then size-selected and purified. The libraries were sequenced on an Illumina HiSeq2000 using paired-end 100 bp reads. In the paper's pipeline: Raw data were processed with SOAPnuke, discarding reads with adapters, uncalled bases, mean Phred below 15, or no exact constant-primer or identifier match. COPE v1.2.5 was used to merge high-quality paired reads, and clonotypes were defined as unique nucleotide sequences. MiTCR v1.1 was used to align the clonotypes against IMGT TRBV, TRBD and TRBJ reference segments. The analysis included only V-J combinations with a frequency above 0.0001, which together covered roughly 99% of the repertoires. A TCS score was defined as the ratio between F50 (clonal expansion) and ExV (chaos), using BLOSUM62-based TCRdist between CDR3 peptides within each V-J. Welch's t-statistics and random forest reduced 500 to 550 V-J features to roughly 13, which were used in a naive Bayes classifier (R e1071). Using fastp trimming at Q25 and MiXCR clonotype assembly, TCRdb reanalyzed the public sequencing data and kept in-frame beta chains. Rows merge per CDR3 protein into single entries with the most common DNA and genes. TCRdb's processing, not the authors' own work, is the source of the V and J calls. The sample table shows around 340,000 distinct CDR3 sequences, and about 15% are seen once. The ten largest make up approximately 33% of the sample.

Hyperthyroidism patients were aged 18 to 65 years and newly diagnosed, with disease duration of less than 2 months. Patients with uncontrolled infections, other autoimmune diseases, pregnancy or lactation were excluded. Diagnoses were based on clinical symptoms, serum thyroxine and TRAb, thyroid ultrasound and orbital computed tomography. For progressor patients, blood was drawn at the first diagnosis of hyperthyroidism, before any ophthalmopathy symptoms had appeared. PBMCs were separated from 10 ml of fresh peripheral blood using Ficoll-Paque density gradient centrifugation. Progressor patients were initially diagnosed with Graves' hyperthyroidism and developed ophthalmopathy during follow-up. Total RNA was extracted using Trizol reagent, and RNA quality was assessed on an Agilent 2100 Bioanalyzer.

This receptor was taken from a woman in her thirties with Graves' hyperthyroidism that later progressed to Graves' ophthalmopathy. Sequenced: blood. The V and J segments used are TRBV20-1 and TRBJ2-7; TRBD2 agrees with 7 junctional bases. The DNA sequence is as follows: TGCAGTGCTAGTGTCACAGCGGGATATGAGCAGTACTTC. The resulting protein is CSASVTAGYEQYF.